A selection of T cell receptor beta chains follows, all from one sample in a study of T cells in Graves' hyperthyroidism and ophthalmopathy. TCRdb re-called the multiplex PCR reads through MiXCR, storing one row per CDR3 protein. The sample has some 400,000 distinct CDR3 sequences; around an eighth are singletons. Specimen: blood. These receptors were taken from a man aged 25-40 years with Graves' hyperthyroidism that later progressed to Graves' ophthalmopathy. The CDR3 runs from the conserved cysteine through the conserved F or W. The order of the fields is clone size, J gene, D gene, V gene, CDR3 protein, CDR3 DNA. The D gene is left open where the match is weak. For some rows the clone size is stated as once, few or many, or as a class when expanded; others skip it.

>many|TRBJ1-5|TRBD1|TRBV15
CATSTGQGNQPQHF
TGTGCCACCAGCACCGGACAGGGTAATCAGCCCCAGCATTTT
>many|TRBJ2-1|NA|TRBV11-2
CASSHRRGAEYNEQFF
TGTGCCAGCAGCCATAGGCGGGGTGCGGAATACAATGAGCAGTTCTTC
>many|TRBJ1-5|TRBD1|TRBV2
CASNNRDRGSQPQHF
TGTGCCAGCAACAACCGGGACAGGGGGAGTCAGCCCCAGCATTTT
>NA|TRBJ1-5|TRBD1|TRBV4-1
CASSQLQTGGNTNQPQHF
TGCGCCAGCAGCCAACTTCAAACAGGGGGCAATACGAATCAGCCCCAGCATTTT
>many|TRBJ2-5|TRBD2|TRBV6-5
CASSSTGGQQETQYF
TGTGCCAGCAGTTCCACGGGGGGGCAGCAGGAGACCCAGTACTTC
>NA|TRBJ1-4|NA|TRBV12-3/TRBV12-4
CASTPGATNEKLFF
TGTGCCAGCACTCCAGGGGCAACTAATGAAAAACTGTTTTTT
>many|TRBJ2-5|TRBD2|TRBV6-1
CASRFPGSGGRETQYF
TGTGCCAGCAGGTTCCCCGGTAGCGGGGGTAGGGAGACCCAGTACTTC
>few|TRBJ1-6|NA|TRBV4-2
CASSQAPLYNSPLHF
TGTGCCAGCAGCCAAGCCCCGCTCTATAATTCACCCCTCCACTTT
>many|TRBJ1-1|NA|TRBV11-2
CASSLRGGLGTEAFF
TGTGCCAGCAGCTTACGGGGGGGCCTGGGCACTGAAGCTTTCTTT
>many|TRBJ1-6|NA|TRBV28
CASIPKFGTARRGSPLHF
TGTGCCAGCATCCCGAAGTTCGGGACGGCTCGAAGGGGTTCACCCCTCCACTTT
>many|TRBJ1-1|NA|TRBV5-1
CASSWGIWADLNTEAFF
TGCGCCAGCAGCTGGGGAATTTGGGCGGACTTGAACACTGAAGCTTTCTTT
>NA|TRBJ1-2|TRBD1|TRBV20-1
CSARDRQGALGYTF
TGCAGTGCTAGAGACCGACAGGGGGCTCTAGGCTACACCTTC
>NA|TRBJ1-2|NA|TRBV15
CATSRDGGAGYGYTF
TGTGCCACCAGCAGAGATGGGGGGGCCGGCTATGGCTACACCTTC
>NA|TRBJ2-3|TRBD2|TRBV6-1
CASSGPLAGGLSTDTQYF
TGTGCCAGCAGTGGGCCGCTAGCGGGGGGGCTGAGCACAGATACGCAGTATTTT
>many|TRBJ2-7|NA|TRBV5-1
CASSLEGLYYEQYF
TGCGCCAGCAGCTTGGAAGGCCTGTACTACGAGCAGTACTTC
>many|TRBJ1-1|NA|TRBV27
CASRTGPANTEAFF
TGTGCCAGCAGAACGGGACCGGCGAACACTGAAGCTTTCTTT
>many|TRBJ1-1|TRBD1|TRBV4-1
CASSHAGGSEAFF
TGCGCCAGCAGCCATGCAGGGGGATCAGAAGCTTTCTTT
>few|TRBJ2-7|NA|TRBV30
CAWSVKHEQYF
TGTGCCTGGAGTGTAAAACACGAGCAGTACTTC
>many|TRBJ2-7|NA|TRBV2
CASSDFSGNREQYF
TGTGCCAGCAGTGATTTCTCCGGGAACCGCGAGCAGTACTTC
>NA|TRBJ1-3|NA|TRBV12-3/TRBV12-4
CASSSSGREYF
TGTGCCAGCAGTTCCTCCGGGCGCGAATATTTT
>few|TRBJ1-2|TRBD1|TRBV6-1
CASSSRTGGGGYGYTF
TGTGCCAGCAGTTCACGGACAGGTGGAGGGGGTTATGGCTACACCTTC